A selection of T cell receptor beta chains follows, all from one sample in a study of response to subunit inactivated influenza vaccine. Via MiXCR, TCRdb re-called the RT-PCR reads, giving one row per CDR3 protein. The sample has around 760,000 distinct CDR3 sequences; roughly 13% are singletons. The source was PBMCs from blood, collected around 15 days before vaccination. All receptors derive from a man aged 45 to 65 who received an inactivated influenza vaccine. Each CDR3 is given with its conserved first and last residue. D genes are given only for firm matches. Some rows mark clone size as missing; the rest say once, few, many or name a class of expanded clone.

CDR3 length	D gene	clone size	V gene	J gene	CDR3 DNA	CDR3 protein
15	.	many	TRBV4-2	TRBJ2-2	TGTGCCAGCAGCCTGGCGACCCCCCCCACCGGGGAGCTGTTTTTT	CASSLATPPTGELFF
16	.	few	TRBV4-3	TRBJ2-2	TGCGCCAGCAGCCGAAGACAGGCTACGAACACCGGGGAGCTGTTTTTT	CASSRRQATNTGELFF
16	TRBD2	few	TRBV24-1	TRBJ2-3	TGTGCCACCAGTGATGCACTAGCGGGAAACACAGATACGCAGTATTTT	CATSDALAGNTDTQYF
14	.	.	TRBV24-1	TRBJ2-1	TGTGCCACCAGTGATTTAACTAGTAACCATGAGCAGTTCTTC	CATSDLTSNHEQFF
14	.	.	TRBV5-1	TRBJ2-4	TGCGCCAGCAGCTTAGGGACATTCAAAAACATTCAGTACTTC	CASSLGTFKNIQYF
12	.	many	TRBV12-3/TRBV12-4	TRBJ2-7	TGTGCCAGCAGAAGGGACACCTACGAGCAGTACTTC	CASRRDTYEQYF
16	TRBD2	.	TRBV28	TRBJ2-1	TGTGCCAGCAGTTTTCGTTGGGTAGCGGGAGCAAATGAGCAGTTCTTC	CASSFRWVAGANEQFF
15	TRBD2	many	TRBV5-1	TRBJ2-1	TGCGCCAGCAGCGGCGGGGGGTCCTCCTACAATGAGCAGTTCTTC	CASSGGGSSYNEQFF
16	.	many	TRBV15	TRBJ2-3	TGTGCCACCAGCAGAGATATAGGTCGGGGCACAGATACGCAGTATTTT	CATSRDIGRGTDTQYF
13	.	few	TRBV20-1	TRBJ1-2	TGCAGTGCTAGGGTAACAGGGTACTATGGCTACACCTTC	CSARVTGYYGYTF
16	.	few	TRBV4-2	TRBJ2-2	TGTGCCAGCAGCCAAGATCTAGGGGATGGCACCGGGGAGCTGTTTTTT	CASSQDLGDGTGELFF
15	TRBD1	.	TRBV20-1	TRBJ1-5	TGCAGTGCTAGAGCGGACAGGGGGCGAGGTCAGCCCCAGCATTTT	CSARADRGRGQPQHF
14	.	few	TRBV5-1	TRBJ2-7	TGCGCCAGCAGCTTGACGGGAATGGGATACGAGCAGTACTTC	CASSLTGMGYEQYF
19	TRBD2	.	TRBV20-1	TRBJ2-7	TGCAGTGCTAGAGATCTAGGGGTCTCTGGGACTAGCGGAGAATACGAGCAGTACTTC	CSARDLGVSGTSGEYEQYF
13	TRBD1	few	TRBV4-1	TRBJ1-2	TGCGCCAGCAGCCCGGGACAGGGATACGTCTACACCTTC	CASSPGQGYVYTF
16	TRBD2	few	TRBV15	TRBJ2-3	TGTGCCACCAGCAGGCAGCGGGGGACAATCACAGATACGCAGTATTTT	CATSRQRGTITDTQYF
13	TRBD2	few	TRBV12-3/TRBV12-4	TRBJ2-7	TGTGCCAGCAGTGGGGCTAGCGGGAGGGCGGAGTACTTC	CASSGASGRAEYF
11	.	few	TRBV20-1	TRBJ2-5	TGCAGTGCTAGTAGAGAGTCGGCCCAGTACTTC	CSASRESAQYF
15	TRBD1	.	TRBV28	TRBJ2-5	TGTGCCAGCAGAGCCGGGACAGGGCTTCAAGAGACCCAGTACTTC	CASRAGTGLQETQYF
14	TRBD1	many	TRBV3-1	TRBJ2-1	TGTGCCAGCAGCAAGGGGGGACAGGGATATGAGCAGTTCTTC	CASSKGGQGYEQFF
15	TRBD2	.	TRBV28	TRBJ2-7	TGTGCCAGCAGTCTGGTAATAGCGGGAGTCGGCGAGCAGTACTTC	CASSLVIAGVGEQYF
13	.	.	TRBV11-2	TRBJ2-5	TGTGCCAGCCGCTTAGATCTAGCGGAGACCCAGTACTTC	CASRLDLAETQYF
15	.	few	TRBV4-3	TRBJ2-1	TGCGCCAGCAGCCAAGTTTCCTCTAGCCTGGATGAGCTGTTCTTC	CASSQVSSSLDELFF
14	.	few	TRBV6-2/TRBV6-3	TRBJ1-5	TGTGCCAGCAGTTACCCGGCCCTCAATCAGCCCCAGCATTTT	CASSYPALNQPQHF
18	TRBD1	.	TRBV10-1	TRBJ1-1	TGCGCCAGCAGTGAGTTCAGGACAGGGGTCACGAAGGACACTGAAGCTTTCTTT	CASSEFRTGVTKDTEAFF
14	.	many	TRBV20-1	TRBJ2-5	TGCAGTGCTAGAGATTTAACAGCACAAGAGACCCAGTACTTC	CSARDLTAQETQYF
16	.	many	TRBV11-2	TRBJ2-3	TGTGCCAGCAGCTTCAACGAGATGTCGAACACAGATACGCAGTATTTT	CASSFNEMSNTDTQYF
13	TRBD2	few	TRBV6-2/TRBV6-3	TRBJ2-1	TGTGCCAGCAGACCCGCGGGGGAACGCGAGCAGTTCTTC	CASRPAGEREQFF
16	TRBD1	few	TRBV30	TRBJ1-2	TGTGCCTGGAGTGTTAGAACAGGGGCCTTTAACTATGGCTACACCTTC	CAWSVRTGAFNYGYTF